This note documents a single T cell receptor (beta chain) sequence. V lost 6 bases and J 2 bases, leaving 19 bases between the germline ends. The CDR3 runs to 16 residues. Germline CDR1 and CDR2: SGHAT and FQNNGV. The data were taken from a study of blood T cell repertoires in COVID-19. Study-level background: Samples of COVID-19 (acute and convalescent) were obtained from the United States, Italy and Spain. PBMCs, B-cell-depleted T cells, or T cells were the source of the cDNA or gDNA that made up the material.

Per the original data handling: Amplifying reference gene primers gave estimates of nucleated cell counts. Generated by immunoSEQ multiplex PCR, the TCRdb table keeps only in-frame clones and is missing some. V and J calls and clone size are as listed in that table; D and trimming were resolved from the DNA. The data show roughly 300,000 clones, about 80% seen once. The rearrangement joins TRBV11-2 to TRBJ1-2; a possible D gene is TRBD1 (6 bases). The sequence was collected from a woman in her forties or fifties who had recovered from COVID-19. Sequences were obtained from peripheral blood. The CDR3 DNA reads as TGTGCCAGCAGTCCACAAGGCACAGGGCCGAACTATGGCTACACCTTC. Its translation is CASSPQGTGPNYGYTF. Filled out from reference TRBV11-2 and TRBJ1-2, the complete variable domain reads EAGVAQSPRYKIIEKRQSVAFWCNPISGHATLYWYQQILGQGPKLLIQFQNNGVVDDSQLPKDRFSAERLKGVDSTLKIQPAKLEDSAVYLCASSPQGTGPNYGYTFGSGTRLTVV.